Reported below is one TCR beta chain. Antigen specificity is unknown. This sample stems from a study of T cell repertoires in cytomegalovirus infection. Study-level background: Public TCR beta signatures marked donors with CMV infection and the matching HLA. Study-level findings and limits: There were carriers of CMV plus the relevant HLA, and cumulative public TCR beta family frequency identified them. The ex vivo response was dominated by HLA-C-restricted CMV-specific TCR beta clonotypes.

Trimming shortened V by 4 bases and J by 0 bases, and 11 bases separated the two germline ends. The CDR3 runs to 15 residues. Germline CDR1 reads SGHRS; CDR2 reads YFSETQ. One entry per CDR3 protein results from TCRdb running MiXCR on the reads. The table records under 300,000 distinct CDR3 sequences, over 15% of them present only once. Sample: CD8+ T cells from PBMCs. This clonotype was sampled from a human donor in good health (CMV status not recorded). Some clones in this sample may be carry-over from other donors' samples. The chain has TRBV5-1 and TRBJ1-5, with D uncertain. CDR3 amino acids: CASSRHKNSNQPQHF. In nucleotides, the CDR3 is TGCGCCAGCAGCCGACACAAAAATAGCAATCAGCCCCAGCATTTT.